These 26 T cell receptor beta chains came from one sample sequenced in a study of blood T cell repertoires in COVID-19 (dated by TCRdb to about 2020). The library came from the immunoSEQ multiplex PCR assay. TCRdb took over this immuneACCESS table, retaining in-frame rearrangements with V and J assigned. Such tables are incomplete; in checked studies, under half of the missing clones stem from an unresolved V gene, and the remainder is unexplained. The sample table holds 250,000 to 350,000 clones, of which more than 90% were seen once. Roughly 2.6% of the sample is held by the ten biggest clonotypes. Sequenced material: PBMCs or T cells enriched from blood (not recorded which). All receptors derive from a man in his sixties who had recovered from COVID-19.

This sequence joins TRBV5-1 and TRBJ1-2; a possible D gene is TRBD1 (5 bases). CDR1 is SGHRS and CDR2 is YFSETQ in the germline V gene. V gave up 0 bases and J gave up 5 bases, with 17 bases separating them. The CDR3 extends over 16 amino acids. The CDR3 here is CASSLASGSLTYGYTF. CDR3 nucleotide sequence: TGCGCCAGCAGCTTGGCCTCAGGGTCTCTCACTTATGGCTACACCTTC.

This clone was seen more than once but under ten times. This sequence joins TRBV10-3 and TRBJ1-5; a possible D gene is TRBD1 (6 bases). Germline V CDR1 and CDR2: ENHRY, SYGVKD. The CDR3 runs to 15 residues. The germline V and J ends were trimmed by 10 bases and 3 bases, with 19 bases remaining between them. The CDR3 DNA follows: TGTGCCACCACAGGGTCGATACTTAACAATCAGCCCCAGCATTTT. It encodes CATTGSILNNQPQHF.

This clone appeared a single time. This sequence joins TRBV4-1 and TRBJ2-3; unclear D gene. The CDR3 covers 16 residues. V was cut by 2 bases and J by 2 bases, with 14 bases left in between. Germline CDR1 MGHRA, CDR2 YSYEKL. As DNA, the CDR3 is TGCGCCAGCAGCCAATGGCCCTTACCTGTCACAGATACGCAGTATTTT. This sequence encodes CASSQWPLPVTDTQYF.

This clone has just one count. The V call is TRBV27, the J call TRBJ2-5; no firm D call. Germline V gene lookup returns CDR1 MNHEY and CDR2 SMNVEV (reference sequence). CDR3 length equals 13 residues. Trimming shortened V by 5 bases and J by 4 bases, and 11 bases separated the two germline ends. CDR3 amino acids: CASSKTNGETQYF. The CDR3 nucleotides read TGTGCCAGCAGTAAGACAAATGGAGAGACCCAGTACTTC.

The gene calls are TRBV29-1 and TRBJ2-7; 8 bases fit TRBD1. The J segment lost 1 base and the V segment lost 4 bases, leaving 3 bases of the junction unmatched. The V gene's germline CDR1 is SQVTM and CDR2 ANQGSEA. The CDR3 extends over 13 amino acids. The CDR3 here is CSVAGGASYEQYF. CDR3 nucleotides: TGCAGCGTTGCAGGGGGCGCGTCCTACGAGCAGTACTTC.

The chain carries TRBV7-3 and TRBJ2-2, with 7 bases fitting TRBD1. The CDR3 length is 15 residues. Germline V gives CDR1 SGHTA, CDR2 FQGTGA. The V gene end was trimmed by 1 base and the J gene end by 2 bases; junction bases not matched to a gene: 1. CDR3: CASSLRQGNTGELFF. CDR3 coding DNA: TGTGCCAGCAGCTTAAGACAGGGAAACACCGGGGAGCTGTTTTTT.

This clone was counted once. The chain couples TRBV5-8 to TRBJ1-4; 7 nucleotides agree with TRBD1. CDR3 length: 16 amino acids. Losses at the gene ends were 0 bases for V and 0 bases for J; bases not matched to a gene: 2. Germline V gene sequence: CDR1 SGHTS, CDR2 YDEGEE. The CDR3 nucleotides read TGTGCCAGCAGCTTGGGGCAGGGGGCAACTAATGAAAAACTGTTTTTT. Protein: CASSLGQGATNEKLFF.

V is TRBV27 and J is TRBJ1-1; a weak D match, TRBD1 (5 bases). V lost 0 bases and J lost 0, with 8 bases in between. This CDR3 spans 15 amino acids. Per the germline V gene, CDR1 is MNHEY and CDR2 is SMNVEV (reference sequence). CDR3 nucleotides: TGTGCCAGCAGTTTATCGGCAGGGTTGAACACTGAAGCTTTCTTT. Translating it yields CASSLSAGLNTEAFF.

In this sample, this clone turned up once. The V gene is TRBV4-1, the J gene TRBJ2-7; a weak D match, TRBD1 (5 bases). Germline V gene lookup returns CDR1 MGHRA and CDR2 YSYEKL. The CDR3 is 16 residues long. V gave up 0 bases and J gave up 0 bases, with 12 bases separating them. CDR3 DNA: TGCGCCAGCAGCCAAGATGTCGCCAGGGACTCCTACGAGCAGTACTTC. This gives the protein CASSQDVARDSYEQYF.

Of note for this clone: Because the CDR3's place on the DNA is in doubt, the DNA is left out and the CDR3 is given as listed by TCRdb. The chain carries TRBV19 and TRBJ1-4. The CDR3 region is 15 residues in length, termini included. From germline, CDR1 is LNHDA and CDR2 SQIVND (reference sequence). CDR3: CARRRGRTTGKNCFF.

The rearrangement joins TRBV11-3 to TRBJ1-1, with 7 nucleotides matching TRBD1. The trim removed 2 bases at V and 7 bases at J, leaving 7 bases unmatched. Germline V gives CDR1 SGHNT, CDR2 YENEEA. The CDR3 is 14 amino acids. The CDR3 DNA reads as TGTGCCAGCAGCTTACGGGACAGTACCGTTGAAGCTTTCTTT. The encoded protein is CASSLRDSTVEAFF. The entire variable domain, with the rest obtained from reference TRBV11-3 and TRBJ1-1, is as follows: EAGVVQSPRYKIIEKKQPVAFWCNPISGHNTLYWYLQNLGQGPELLIRYENEEAVDDSQLPKDRFSAERLKGVDSTLKIQPAELGDSAVYLCASSLRDSTVEAFFGQGTRLTVV.

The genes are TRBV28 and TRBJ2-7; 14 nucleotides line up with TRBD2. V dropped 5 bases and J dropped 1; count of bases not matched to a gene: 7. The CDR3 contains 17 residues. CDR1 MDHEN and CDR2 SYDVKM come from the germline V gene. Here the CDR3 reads CASSPAGLAGGSYEQYF. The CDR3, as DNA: TGTGCCAGCAGTCCGGCCGGACTAGCGGGGGGATCCTACGAGCAGTACTTC.

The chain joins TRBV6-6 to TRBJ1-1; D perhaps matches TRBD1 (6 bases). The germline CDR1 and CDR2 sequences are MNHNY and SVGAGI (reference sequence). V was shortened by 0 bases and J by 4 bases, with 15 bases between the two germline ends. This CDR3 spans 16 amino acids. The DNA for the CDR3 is TGTGCCAGCAGTTACTCGGGGGGGCATCGTGGCACTGAAGCTTTCTTT. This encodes CASSYSGGHRGTEAFF.

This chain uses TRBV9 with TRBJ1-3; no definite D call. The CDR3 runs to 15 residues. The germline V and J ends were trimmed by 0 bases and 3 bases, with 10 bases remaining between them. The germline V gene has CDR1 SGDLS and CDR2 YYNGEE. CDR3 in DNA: TGTGCCAGCAGCGTAGGGTGGGAGGGTGGAAACACCATATATTTT. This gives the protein CASSVGWEGGNTIYF.

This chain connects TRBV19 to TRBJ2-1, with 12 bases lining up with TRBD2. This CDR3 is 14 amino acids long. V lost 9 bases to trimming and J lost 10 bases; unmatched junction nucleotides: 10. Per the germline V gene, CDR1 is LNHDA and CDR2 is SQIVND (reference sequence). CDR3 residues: CASARLAGAWEQFF. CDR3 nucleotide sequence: TGTGCCAGCGCGCGACTAGCGGGAGCCTGGGAGCAGTTCTTC.

Here the CDR3 reads CASSPGLTMRVTDTQYF. DNA of the CDR3: TGTGCCAGCTCACCAGGTCTCACCATGAGGGTCACAGATACGCAGTATTTT. J is TRBJ2-3 and V is TRBV18, with D possibly being TRBD2 (5 bases). Germline CDR1 KGHSH, CDR2 LQKENI. The CDR3 spans 17 residues. Trimming removed 2 bases at V and 2 bases at J, with 17 bases between.

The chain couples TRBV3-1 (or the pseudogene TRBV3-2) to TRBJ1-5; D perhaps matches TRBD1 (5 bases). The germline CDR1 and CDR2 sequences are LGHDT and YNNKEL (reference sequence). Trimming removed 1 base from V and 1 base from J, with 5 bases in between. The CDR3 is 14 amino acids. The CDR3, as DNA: TGTGCCAGCAGCCAAGGACAGAGCAATCAGCCCCAGCATTTT. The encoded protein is CASSQGQSNQPQHF.

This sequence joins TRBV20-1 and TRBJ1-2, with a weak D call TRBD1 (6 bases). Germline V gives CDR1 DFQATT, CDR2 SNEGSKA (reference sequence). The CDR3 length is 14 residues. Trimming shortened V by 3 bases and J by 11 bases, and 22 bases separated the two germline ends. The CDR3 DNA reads TGCAGTGCTAGTGGGGGGGGCTCAGTCTATTGGTACACCTTC. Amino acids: CSASGGGSVYWYTF.

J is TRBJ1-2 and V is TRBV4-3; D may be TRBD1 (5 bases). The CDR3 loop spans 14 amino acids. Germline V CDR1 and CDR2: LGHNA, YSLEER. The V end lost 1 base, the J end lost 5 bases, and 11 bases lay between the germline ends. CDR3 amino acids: CASSQGRVGYGYTF. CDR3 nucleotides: TGCGCCAGCAGCCAAGGCAGGGTTGGGTATGGCTACACCTTC.

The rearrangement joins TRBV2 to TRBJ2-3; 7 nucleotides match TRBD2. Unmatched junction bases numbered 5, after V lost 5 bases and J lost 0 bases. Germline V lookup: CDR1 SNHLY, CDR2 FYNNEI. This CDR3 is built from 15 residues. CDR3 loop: CASSLRETSTDTQYF. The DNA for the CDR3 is TGTGCCAGCAGTCTGCGGGAGACTAGCACAGATACGCAGTATTTT.

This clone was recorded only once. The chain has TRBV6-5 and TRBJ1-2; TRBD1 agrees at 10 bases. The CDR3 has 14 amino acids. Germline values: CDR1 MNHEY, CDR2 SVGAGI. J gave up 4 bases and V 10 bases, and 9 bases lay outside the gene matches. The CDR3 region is CANRDRGLSYGYTF. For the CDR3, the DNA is TGTGCCAACCGGGACAGGGGTTTAAGCTATGGCTACACCTTC.

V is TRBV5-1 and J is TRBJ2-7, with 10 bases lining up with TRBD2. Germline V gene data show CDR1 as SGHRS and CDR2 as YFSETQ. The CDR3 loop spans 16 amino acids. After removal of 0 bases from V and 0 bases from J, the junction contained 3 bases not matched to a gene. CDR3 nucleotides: TGCGCCAGCAGCTTGGTACTAGCGGGGAGCTCCTACGAGCAGTACTTC. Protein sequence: CASSLVLAGSSYEQYF.

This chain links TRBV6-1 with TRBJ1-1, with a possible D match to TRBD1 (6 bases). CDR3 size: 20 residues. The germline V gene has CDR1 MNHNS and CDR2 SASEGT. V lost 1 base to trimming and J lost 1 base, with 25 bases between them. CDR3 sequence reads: CASSEEMWGRGISGNTEAFF. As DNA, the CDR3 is TGTGCCAGCAGTGAAGAGATGTGGGGCAGGGGTATAAGTGGGAACACTGAAGCTTTCTTT.

Written as DNA, the CDR3 is TGTGCCACCAGCACCCGTAGCGGGAGGGGCCATGATACGCAGTATTTT. Amino acids: CATSTRSGRGHDTQYF. The rearrangement uses TRBV15 and TRBJ2-3, with 11 positions matching TRBD2. CDR3 length equals 16 residues. Germline V gene lookup returns CDR1 LNHNV and CDR2 YYDKDF (reference sequence). V lost 4 bases, J lost 6 bases, and 9 bases stayed unmatched.

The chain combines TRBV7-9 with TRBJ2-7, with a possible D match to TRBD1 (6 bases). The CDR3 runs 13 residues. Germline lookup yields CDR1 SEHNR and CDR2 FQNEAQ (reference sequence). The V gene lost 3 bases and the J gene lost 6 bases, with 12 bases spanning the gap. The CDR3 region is CASSFDRMGEQYF. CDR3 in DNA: TGTGCCAGCAGCTTCGACAGGATGGGCGAGCAGTACTTC.

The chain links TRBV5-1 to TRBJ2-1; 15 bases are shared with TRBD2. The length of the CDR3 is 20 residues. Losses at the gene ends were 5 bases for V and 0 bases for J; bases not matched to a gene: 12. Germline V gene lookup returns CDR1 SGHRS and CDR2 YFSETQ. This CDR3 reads CASRPTGTSGGSSSYNEQFF. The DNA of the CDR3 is TGCGCCAGCAGACCAACCGGGACTAGCGGGGGGTCGAGCTCCTACAATGAGCAGTTCTTC.